A single sample gave rise to the 32 T cell receptor beta chains below, sequenced in a study of technical replicates of blood from a few donors. TCRdb's copy holds only in-frame clones and misses some; the assay was immunoSEQ multiplex PCR. The data contain 65,000 to 80,000 clones, almost 99% of them seen just once; the ten biggest clones take up 0.2% to 0.25%. Sequenced sample: T cells isolated from PBMCs. Source of these receptors: a human donor in good health.

The rearrangement uses TRBV10-3 and TRBJ1-2; 7 bases are shared with TRBD1. The V and J ends lost 3 bases and 4 bases, in that order; junction bases with no gene match: 8. There are 15 residues in the CDR3. The germline CDR1 and CDR2 sequences are ENHRY and SYGVKD. The CDR3 DNA sequence: TGTGCCATCAGTGAAATAGACAGGGAGTTCTATGGCTACACCTTC. Translated: CAISEIDREFYGYTF.

The rearrangement uses TRBV2 and TRBJ1-5; TRBD1 might be the D (5 bases). With 6 bases removed from V and 4 bases from J, the gap between germline ends came to 16 bases. This CDR3 contains 15 residues. The germline gives CDR1 SNHLY, CDR2 FYNNEI. The CDR3 loop is CASREFGGGNQPQHF. The CDR3 DNA is TGTGCCAGCAGAGAATTTGGGGGGGGAAATCAGCCCCAGCATTTT.

The chain couples TRBV7-9 to TRBJ2-7; 9 bases line up with TRBD2. Trimming at V came to 5 bases and at J to 0 bases, leaving 5 bases not matched to a gene. This CDR3 spans 15 amino acids. CDR1 and CDR2 (germline): SEHNR, FQNEAQ (reference sequence). In DNA form, the CDR3 reads TGTGCCAGCAGCCCCAGCGGGAGGAGCTCCTACGAGCAGTACTTC. Its protein is CASSPSGRSSYEQYF.

CDR3 residues: CASRELKGGQGSNQPQHF. The CDR3 DNA follows: TGTGCCAGCAGAGAATTGAAAGGCGGACAGGGGAGCAATCAGCCCCAGCATTTT. The rearrangement uses TRBV6-1 and TRBJ1-5; 9 bases match TRBD1. J was trimmed by 1 base and V by 6 bases; bases with no gene match: 13. The CDR3 runs to 18 residues. Germline-derived CDR1 and CDR2 are MNHNS and SASEGT.

The sample holds one count of this clone. The J gene is TRBJ2-1, the V gene TRBV6-5; 10 bases are a match to TRBD2. Germline lookup yields CDR1 MNHEY and CDR2 SVGAGI. V shed 6 bases and J 6 bases; nucleotides not matched to a gene: 5. The CDR3 loop spans 14 amino acids. The CDR3 DNA is TGTGCCAGCAGGGATAAGCGGGAGGGCAATGAGCAGTTCTTC. Translation gives CASRDKREGNEQFF.

The gene calls are TRBV5-1 and TRBJ2-7; 14 bases are a match to TRBD2. Germline V gene sequence: CDR1 SGHRS, CDR2 YFSETQ. There are 15 residues in the CDR3. J gave up 7 bases and V 3 bases, and 6 bases lay outside the gene matches. In DNA, the CDR3 is TGCGCCAGCAGCTGGGGACTAGCGGGAGTCAGAGAGCAGTACTTC. Its translation: CASSWGLAGVREQYF.

The V gene is TRBV5-1, the J gene TRBJ1-4, with TRBD1 matching 9 bases. This CDR3 region has 16 residues. V lost 0 bases and J lost 7; bases outside the gene matches: 7. CDR1 and CDR2 (germline): SGHRS, YFSETQ. The CDR3 coding sequence is TGCGCCAGCAGCTTGGCACAGGGGGCCTTAAGTGAAAAACTGTTTTTT. Amino acids: CASSLAQGALSEKLFF.

Only one count was recorded for this clone. The CDR3 is CASSLVARDEQFF. CDR3 bases: TGTGCCAGCAGCTTAGTCGCGAGAGATGAGCAGTTCTTC. V usage is TRBV7-2 and J usage is TRBJ2-1, with unresolved D. Germline CDR1 and CDR2: SGHTA and FQGNSA. Trimming took off 1 base at V and 8 bases at J, with 9 bases between the two ends. The CDR3 sequence is 13 residues long.

The chain couples TRBV29-1 to TRBJ1-1; D gene ambiguous. The ends were cut back, 2 bases at V and 1 base at J, with 8 bases in the middle. The CDR3 is 13 residues long. Per the germline V gene, CDR1 is SQVTM and CDR2 is ANQGSEA. The CDR3 DNA follows: TGCAGCGTTGAAATCGCGTGGAACACTGAAGCTTTCTTT. Translating gives CSVEIAWNTEAFF.

DNA for the CDR3: TGTGCCAGCAGTTTATACCGGGACAGGGGGCTCTACGAGCAGTACTTC. Translated, it gives CASSLYRDRGLYEQYF. This chain uses TRBV27 with TRBJ2-7, with 12 bases identical to TRBD1. CDR3 size: 16 residues. Germline values: CDR1 MNHEY, CDR2 SMNVEV (reference sequence). Trimming took 1 base from V and 3 from J; bases not matched to a gene: 4.

This clone was seen only once. V usage is TRBV28 and J usage is TRBJ2-3, with D possibly matching TRBD2 (6 bases). Germline-derived CDR1 and CDR2 are MDHEN and SYDVKM. The germline V and J ends were trimmed by 10 bases and 1 base, with 18 bases remaining between them. This CDR3 spans 15 amino acids. Here the CDR3 DNA reads TGTGCCACCCTTCTGGGGCGGGGCCGCACAGATACGCAGTATTTT. Amino acids: CATLLGRGRTDTQYF.

This chain uses TRBV4-3 with TRBJ2-7; 7 bases map to TRBD2. Losses at the gene ends were 0 bases for V and 4 bases for J; bases not matched to a gene: 18. The CDR3 loop spans 19 amino acids. Looked up from germline, CDR1 is LGHNA and CDR2 is YSLEER. The CDR3 DNA reads TGCGCCAGCAGCCAAGATATAAGAAGGGGCGCAGGAGCGGGATACGAGCAGTACTTC. Its translation is CASSQDIRRGAGAGYEQYF.

V is TRBV10-2 and J is TRBJ2-3; 10 nucleotides agree with TRBD2. CDR3 size: 15 residues. Germline values: CDR1 WSHSY, CDR2 SAAADI. J was trimmed by 3 bases and V by 6 bases; bases with no gene match: 6. DNA of the CDR3: TGCGCCAGCAGGGATTCTAGCGGGAGTACAGATACGCAGTATTTT. Its protein is CASRDSSGSTDTQYF.

The chain recombines TRBV7-3 with TRBJ2-7; 9 bases line up with TRBD1. With 5 bases clipped from V and 3 bases from J, the junction kept 5 bases outside the gene matches. The germline V gene encodes CDR1 SGHTA and CDR2 FQGTGA. There are 14 residues in the CDR3. The CDR3 sequence is CASSPGTGNYEQYF. DNA of the CDR3: TGTGCCAGCAGCCCGGGGACAGGGAACTACGAGCAGTACTTC.

The chain has TRBV7-8 and TRBJ1-5; 7 bases agree with TRBD1. The V and J ends lost 1 base and 6 bases, in that order; junction bases with no gene match: 9. Germline V gene sequence: CDR1 SGHVS, CDR2 FQNEAQ. The CDR3 runs to 16 residues. CDR3 region: CASSLVQGEWVQPQHF. In DNA, the CDR3 is TGTGCCAGCAGCTTAGTTCAGGGGGAATGGGTTCAGCCCCAGCATTTT.

This chain links TRBV29-1 with TRBJ2-7, with TRBD1 matching over 9 bases. In germline, CDR1 is SQVTM, CDR2 ANQGSEA. This CDR3 has 15 amino acids. The V gene end was trimmed by 2 bases and the J gene end by 1 base; junction bases not matched to a gene: 6. The chain's CDR3 is CSVESRGTGSYEQYF. CDR3 sequence (DNA): TGCAGCGTTGAAAGTCGGGGGACAGGGTCCTACGAGCAGTACTTC.

This clone was seen a single time. V and J are TRBV28 and TRBJ1-1; 9 bases agree with TRBD1. This CDR3 contains 16 residues. With 6 bases clipped from V and 4 bases from J, the junction kept 12 bases outside the gene matches. Looked up from germline, CDR1 is MDHEN and CDR2 is SYDVKM. The CDR3 sequence is CASRSTGGTGGTEAFF. The CDR3 nucleotides read TGTGCCAGCAGAAGTACAGGGGGCACCGGAGGCACTGAAGCTTTCTTT.

V is TRBV7-9 and J is TRBJ2-7; a possible D gene is TRBD1 (6 bases). CDR1 and CDR2 (germline): SEHNR, FQNEAQ (reference sequence). With 7 bases removed from V and 3 bases from J, the gap between germline ends came to 13 bases. The CDR3 has 13 residues. The CDR3 DNA follows: TGTGCCAGCACTCGACAGGTGGACTACGAGCAGTACTTC. It specifies CASTRQVDYEQYF.

The chain is built from TRBV19 and TRBJ2-5; D call uncertain. The CDR3 loop spans 14 amino acids. V dropped 0 bases and J dropped 3 bases, with 8 bases sitting between them. The V gene's germline CDR1 is LNHDA and CDR2 SQIVND (reference sequence). The CDR3 spells CASSIDLEEETQYF. The CDR3 coding sequence is TGTGCCAGTAGTATAGATCTAGAGGAAGAGACCCAGTACTTC.

The chain has TRBV19 and TRBJ2-3, with D possibly matching TRBD1 (5 bases). Germline V lookup: CDR1 LNHDA, CDR2 SQIVND (reference sequence). This CDR3 comprises 13 residues. V lost 6 bases to trimming and J lost 4 bases, with 11 bases between them. CDR3 protein: CASSWAGPDTQYF. The DNA for the CDR3 is TGTGCCAGTAGCTGGGCAGGGCCAGATACGCAGTATTTT.

The chain recombines TRBV6-5 with TRBJ1-1; possible D gene TRBD1, 5 bases. Germline V lookup: CDR1 MNHEY, CDR2 SVGAGI. This CDR3 has 13 residues. The V end was cut by 6 bases, the J end by 5 bases, with 13 bases between. CDR3 nucleotides: TGTGCCAGCAGCTGGGGGGGAGAAACTGAAGCTTTCTTT. Protein: CASSWGGETEAFF.

This clone is a singleton in its sample. The V and J genes are TRBV13 and TRBJ2-7; 8 bases are shared with TRBD1. V shed 8 bases, J shed 0 bases, and the junction held 3 bases outside the gene matches. The CDR3 is 13 residues long. The V gene's germline CDR1 is PRHDT and CDR2 FYEKMQ (reference sequence). CDR3 protein: CASGQGSSYEQYF. The CDR3 DNA reads as TGTGCCAGCGGACAGGGAAGCTCCTACGAGCAGTACTTC.

The J gene is TRBJ2-7, the V gene TRBV6-5, with D possibly TRBD1 on 5 matching bases. Germline CDR1 and CDR2: MNHEY and SVGAGI. This CDR3 comprises 14 residues. V was clipped by 6 bases and J by 9 bases, with 21 bases between them. DNA for the CDR3: TGTGCCAGCAGCCCACCGGGTGATAGGGGCCGGCAGTACTTC. Translated, it gives CASSPPGDRGRQYF.

The chain is built from TRBV30 and TRBJ2-6; D remains unclear. CDR1 and CDR2 (germline): GTSNPN, SVGIG (reference sequence). Trimming cost V 5 bases and J 1 base, with 6 bases left between them. The CDR3 spans 13 residues. CDR3 region: CAWRESGANVLTF. The CDR3 DNA sequence: TGTGCCTGGCGAGAGTCTGGGGCCAACGTCCTGACTTTC. Full variable domain (outside the CDR3, taken from reference TRBV30 and TRBJ2-6): SQTIHQWPATLVQPVGSPLSLECTVEGTSNPNLYWYRQAAGRGLQLLFYSVGIGQISSEVPQNLSASRPQDRQFILSSKKLLLSDSGFYLCAWRESGANVLTFGAGSRLTVL.

The rearrangement joins TRBV11-3 to TRBJ2-7; no clear D gene. CDR3 length: 14 amino acids. V shed 1 base and J shed 3 bases, with 10 bases lying between them. Germline V gives CDR1 SGHNT, CDR2 YENEEA. The CDR3: CASSLGGASYEQYF. CDR3 in DNA: TGTGCCAGCAGCTTAGGTGGCGCTAGCTACGAGCAGTACTTC. The full variable domain, rest sourced from reference TRBV11-3 and TRBJ2-7, is EAGVVQSPRYKIIEKKQPVAFWCNPISGHNTLYWYLQNLGQGPELLIRYENEEAVDDSQLPKDRFSAERLKGVDSTLKIQPAELGDSAVYLCASSLGGASYEQYFGPGTRLTVT.

The chain uses TRBV28 and TRBJ1-1; 7 positions agree with TRBD1. After removal of 6 bases from V and 12 bases from J, the junction contained 13 bases not matched to a gene. The CDR3 loop spans 13 amino acids. Germline V gives CDR1 MDHEN, CDR2 SYDVKM. CDR3 nucleotides: TGTGCCAGCAGCCCCTCCGTCGACAGGGAAACTTTCTTT. It yields the protein CASSPSVDRETFF.

The chain joins TRBV4-3 to TRBJ2-5, with a weak D call TRBD2 (5 bases). Germline V lookup: CDR1 LGHNA, CDR2 YSLEER. CDR3 length: 14 residues. The V gene lost 0 bases and the J gene lost 5 bases, with 10 bases spanning the gap. The CDR3 region has the DNA TGCGCCAGCAGCCAAGAGGAGGCATCTGAGACCCAGTACTTC. The encoded protein is CASSQEEASETQYF.

The V and J genes are TRBV27 and TRBJ2-1, with a weak D call TRBD1 (6 bases). V gave up 8 bases and J gave up 7 bases, with 18 bases separating them. The V gene's germline CDR1 is MNHEY and CDR2 SMNVEV (reference sequence). The CDR3 is 14 residues long. In nucleotides, the CDR3 is TGTGCCAGCTCATGGGGCACAGGGACGAATGAGCAGTTCTTC. Encoded protein: CASSWGTGTNEQFF.

CDR3 coding DNA: TGCGCCAGCAGCCCGCGGGTCTTGCTACCCGACTCTGGAAACACCATATATTTT. This codes for CASSPRVLLPDSGNTIYF. The rearrangement joins TRBV4-1 to TRBJ1-3; D remains unclear. Germline-derived CDR1 and CDR2 are MGHRA and YSYEKL. V was trimmed by 4 bases and J by 0 bases, leaving 19 bases between them. The CDR3 is 18 residues long.

This chain links TRBV5-1 with TRBJ2-1; the match to TRBD1 covers 10 bases. Trimming at V came to 3 bases and at J to 6 bases, leaving 6 bases not matched to a gene. The CDR3 runs 15 residues. Germline loops: CDR1 SGHRS, CDR2 YFSETQ. CDR3 loop: CASSSRDRGSNEQFF. The DNA of the CDR3 is TGCGCCAGCAGCTCCCGGGACAGGGGATCCAATGAGCAGTTCTTC. Drawing the rest from reference TRBV5-1 and TRBJ2-1, the complete variable domain is KAGVTQTPRYLIKTRGQQVTLSCSPISGHRSVSWYQQTPGQGLQFLFEYFSETQRNKGNFPGRFSGRQFSNSRSEMNVSTLELGDSALYLCASSSRDRGSNEQFFGPGTRLTVL.

The chain joins TRBV4-1 to TRBJ2-1; 7 nucleotides line up with TRBD2. With V trimmed by 4 bases and J by 9 bases, 15 bases remained unmatched. Germline assignment: CDR1 MGHRA and CDR2 YSYEKL. This CDR3 spans 16 amino acids. In DNA form, the CDR3 reads TGCGCCAGCAGCCTCTCCGAAAGGACTAGACGTCCTGAGCAGTTCTTC. Translated, it gives CASSLSERTRRPEQFF.

As DNA, the CDR3 is TGTGCCAGCAGCGCCACCTCCGGGACAGGGGGCACTGAAGCTTTCTTT. It specifies CASSATSGTGGTEAFF. This chain links TRBV7-9 with TRBJ1-1, with TRBD1 matching over 11 bases. CDR3 length: 16 residues. Germline CDR1 and CDR2: SEHNR and FQNEAQ (reference sequence). The V and J ends lost 5 bases and 4 bases, in that order; junction bases with no gene match: 9.